A single sample is the source of the 21 T cell receptor beta chains below, sequenced in a study of glioma-infiltrating T cells after dendritic cell vaccination. This table comes from immunoSEQ multiplex PCR, and its TCRdb copy is limited to in-frame clones, with some not included. This sample has roughly 100,000 clones, with more than 80% found just once. The specimen was blood, collected before dendritic cell vaccination. The source is a human donor with glioblastoma.

V usage is TRBV15 and J usage is TRBJ2-5; 11 bases match TRBD1. Trimming took 5 bases from V and 4 from J; bases not matched to a gene: 6. CDR1 and CDR2 from the germline V gene are LNHNV and YYDKDF (reference sequence). The CDR3 totals 15 residues. The CDR3 protein is CATSGRTGGPETQYF. CDR3 sequence (DNA): TGTGCCACCAGCGGACGGACAGGGGGCCCAGAGACCCAGTACTTC.

This chain uses TRBV11-2 with TRBJ1-6; D unclear. CDR3 size: 14 residues. Germline CDR1 reads SGHAT; CDR2 reads FQNNGV. V was clipped by 6 bases and J by 5 bases, with 11 bases between them. In DNA form, the CDR3 reads TGTGCCAGCAGGTTCCACCAGAATAATTCACCCCTCCACTTT. Its protein product is CASRFHQNNSPLHF.

This chain joins TRBV7-3 and TRBJ2-1; TRBD1 is a possible D gene (7 bases). Germline V gives CDR1 SGHTA, CDR2 FQGTGA. There are 14 residues in the CDR3. V shed 2 bases and J shed 5 bases, with 10 bases lying between them. The CDR3 spells CASSLQGGDNEQFF. The CDR3 coding sequence is TGTGCCAGCAGCTTACAGGGGGGTGACAATGAGCAGTTCTTC.

This chain connects TRBV29-1 to TRBJ2-6; D possibly corresponds to TRBD1 (6 bases). Looked up from germline, CDR1 is SQVTM and CDR2 is ANQGSEA. V shed 6 bases and J shed 0 bases, with 9 bases lying between them. The CDR3 runs to 14 residues. CDR3 sequence reads: CSVDSTSGANVLTF. The CDR3 DNA reads TGCAGCGTGGACAGTACCTCTGGGGCCAACGTCCTGACTTTC.

This chain uses TRBV4-2 with TRBJ2-4, with 16 bases identical to TRBD2. J gave up 4 bases and V 0 bases, and 6 bases lay outside the gene matches. CDR3 size: 19 residues. Germline CDR1 is LGHNA and CDR2 is YNFKEQ. In DNA, the CDR3 is TGTGCCAGCAGCCAAGATGCGGGACTAGCGGGGGGGGATAAAAACATTCAGTACTTC. Translation gives CASSQDAGLAGGDKNIQYF.

This chain links TRBV27 with TRBJ2-5; a possible D gene is TRBD1 (6 bases). Germline values: CDR1 MNHEY, CDR2 SMNVEV (reference sequence). The CDR3 covers 14 residues. Trimming took 5 bases from V and 5 from J, leaving 15 bases between them. CDR3 in DNA: TGTGCCAGCAGTCGCAACCACAGGGTTGAGACCCAGTACTTC. Residues: CASSRNHRVETQYF.

This clone was seen a few times. This rearrangement joins TRBV6-1 to TRBJ1-1; possibly TRBD1 for D (5 bases). CDR1 is MNHNS, CDR2 SASEGT, per germline. The V end was cut by 2 bases, the J end by 1 base, with 11 bases between. The CDR3 contains 15 residues. CDR3 amino acids: CASSEQGIPNTEAFF. CDR3 coding DNA: TGTGCCAGCAGTGAACAGGGTATTCCGAACACTGAAGCTTTCTTT.

CDR3 sequence reads: CASSHPRGTQYF. CDR3 DNA: TGCGCCAGCAGCCACCCCCGAGGGACCCAGTACTTC. The chain joins TRBV4-1 to TRBJ2-5; D is undetermined. The CDR3 is made up of 12 amino acids. Trimming removed 3 bases at V and 7 bases at J, with 9 bases between. Germline CDR1 MGHRA, CDR2 YSYEKL.

Only one count was recorded for this clone. V gene TRBV29-1 combines with J gene TRBJ1-2; D possibly corresponds to TRBD1 (5 bases). V gave up 8 bases and J gave up 1 base, with 8 bases separating them. The CDR3 loop spans 11 amino acids. Germline V gene sequence: CDR1 SQVTM, CDR2 ANQGSEA. CDR3 sequence (DNA): TGCAGCCTCAGGGATAACTATGGCTACACCTTC. Translating it yields CSLRDNYGYTF.

The chain combines TRBV19 with TRBJ1-1; TRBD1 aligns across 7 bases. The CDR3 covers 14 residues. Trimming removed 7 bases from V and 3 bases from J; junction bases left unmatched: 8. Germline V gives CDR1 LNHDA, CDR2 SQIVND (reference sequence). The CDR3 sequence is CASTPQGPHTEAFF. The CDR3 region has the DNA TGTGCCAGTACCCCACAGGGGCCCCACACTGAAGCTTTCTTT. Using reference TRBV19 and TRBJ1-1 for the parts outside the CDR3, the full variable domain is DGGITQSPKYLFRKEGQNVTLSCEQNLNHDAMYWYRQDPGQGLRLIYYSQIVNDFQKGDIAEGYSVSREKKESFPLTVTSAQKNPTAFYLCASTPQGPHTEAFFGQGTRLTVV.

The gene calls are TRBV4-1 and TRBJ1-1; 7 bases are shared with TRBD1. This CDR3 is built from 17 residues. The germline V gene has CDR1 MGHRA and CDR2 YSYEKL. The J segment lost 1 base and the V segment lost 3 bases, leaving 11 bases of the junction unmatched. The CDR3 DNA reads TGCGCCAGCAGCCATCCCCGAGGGAACAGGGGGAACACTGAAGCTTTCTTT. Protein product: CASSHPRGNRGNTEAFF.

The chain combines TRBV7-8 with TRBJ1-2; no reliable D call. The CDR3 sequence is 16 residues long. The V gene's germline CDR1 is SGHVS and CDR2 FQNEAQ. V was cut by 2 bases and J by 3 bases, with 16 bases left in between. DNA of the CDR3: TGTGCCAGCAGCTTAAGGTACAGAAAGCCCGACTATGGCTACACCTTC. Amino acid sequence: CASSLRYRKPDYGYTF.

CDR3 amino acids: CASSRTSLETQYF. CDR3 nucleotides: TGTGCCAGCAGCCGCACTAGCCTCGAGACCCAGTACTTC. The chain joins TRBV11-3 to TRBJ2-5; D perhaps matches TRBD2 (6 bases). Germline V gene lookup returns CDR1 SGHNT and CDR2 YENEEA. V gave up 5 bases and J gave up 5 bases, with 12 bases separating them. The CDR3 spans 13 residues.

About this clone itself: One end of the junction is discordant with germline, which a read error may explain. The chain employs TRBV10-3 and TRBJ2-7; TRBD1 matches 8 bases. The CDR3 consists of 14 residues. Germline assignment: CDR1 ENHRY and CDR2 SYGVKD. This CDR3 is CASSLGQDSYEQYF. CDR3 bases: TGTGCCAGCAGTTTGGGACAGGACTCCTACGAGCAGTACTTC.

This rearrangement joins TRBV5-6 to TRBJ2-5; 7 bases fit TRBD2. V lost 4 bases to trimming and J lost 4 bases; unmatched junction nucleotides: 4. CDR3 length: 13 amino acids. Germline V CDR1 and CDR2: SGHDT, YYEEEE. The CDR3: CASSTGLVETQYF. DNA of the CDR3: TGTGCCAGCAGCACAGGACTAGTAGAGACCCAGTACTTC.

V gene TRBV6-6 combines with J gene TRBJ1-2, with D possibly TRBD1 on 6 matching bases. The V gene lost 6 bases and the J gene lost 2 bases, with 16 bases spanning the gap. Germline CDR1 is MNHNY and CDR2 is SVGAGI (reference sequence). The CDR3 runs to 15 residues. DNA of the CDR3: TGTGCCAGCAGCCCGGACAGTCCAGCGAACTATGGCTACACCTTC. The encoded protein is CASSPDSPANYGYTF.

The rearrangement uses TRBV19 and TRBJ2-2; TRBD1 matches at 7 bases. The V and J ends lost 7 bases and 0 bases, in that order; junction bases with no gene match: 8. In germline, CDR1 is LNHDA, CDR2 SQIVND (reference sequence). This CDR3 comprises 16 residues. CDR3 DNA: TGTGCCAGTACGGACAGGTCAGTTCCGAACACCGGGGAGCTGTTTTTT. Translated: CASTDRSVPNTGELFF.

The chain links TRBV4-3 to TRBJ2-5, with TRBD1 identical over 7 bases. The junction had 8 bases not matched to a gene; V was cut back by 3 bases and J by 4 bases. Germline CDR1 and CDR2: LGHNA and YSLEER. The CDR3 length is 15 residues. The DNA of the CDR3 is TGCGCCAGCAGCCAGAACCGGGACAGCCCAGAGACCCAGTACTTC. Translated, it gives CASSQNRDSPETQYF.

The CDR3 region is CASSEAGGWQTSYEQYF. CDR3 DNA sequence: TGTGCCAGCAGTGAAGCGGGGGGGTGGCAGACCTCCTACGAGCAGTACTTC. V usage is TRBV6-1 and J usage is TRBJ2-7; 7 nucleotides line up with TRBD2. After removal of 0 bases from V and 0 bases from J, the junction contained 8 bases not matched to a gene. Germline CDR1 reads MNHNS; CDR2 reads SASEGT. The CDR3 is 17 residues long.

V gene TRBV29-1 combines with J gene TRBJ2-2; no reliable D call. Germline CDR1 SQVTM, CDR2 ANQGSEA. V was cut by 5 bases and J by 1 base, with 11 bases left in between. This CDR3 has 14 residues. The CDR3, as DNA: TGCAGCGTTTCCCCCAGGCTGAACACCGGGGAGCTGTTTTTT. This translates into CSVSPRLNTGELFF.

This chain joins TRBV4-2 and TRBJ1-1, with 10 bases that match TRBD1. Trimming removed 3 bases from V and 1 base from J; junction bases left unmatched: 8. The germline gives CDR1 LGHNA, CDR2 YNFKEQ. The CDR3 runs to 17 residues. The CDR3 here is CASSQDVWDRGNTEAFF. The DNA of the CDR3 is TGTGCCAGCAGCCAGGATGTCTGGGACAGGGGGAACACTGAAGCTTTCTTT.